This passage covers 14 T cell receptor beta chains from one sample sequenced in a study of T-cell reconstitution after alpha-beta-depleted transplantation in children. Researchers prepared the TCRbeta library using unique molecular identifiers, the study reports. TCRdb analysed the PCR reads with MiXCR anew, one entry per CDR3 protein. The top ten hold 0.79% of the sample, which has 550,000 to 800,000 distinct CDR3 sequences, over 10% seen once. The starting material was PBMCs, obtained before TCRalphabeta/CD19-depleted stem cell transplant. The receptors stem from a girl aged 2 to 10 with congenital amegakaryocytic thrombocytopenia, due to receive a stem cell transplant.

This clonotype has only a few counts. The rearrangement links TRBV20-1 to TRBJ2-7; TRBD2 matches at 15 bases. V shed 5 bases and J 7 bases; nucleotides not matched to a gene: 18. Germline-derived CDR1 and CDR2 are DFQATT and SNEGSKA (reference sequence). The CDR3 has 18 amino acids. The CDR3 sequence is CSAGPGLAGGFSLGEQYF. As DNA, the CDR3 is TGCAGTGCTGGCCCGGGACTAGCGGGAGGTTTCTCACTGGGGGAGCAGTACTTC.

This clonotype was detected a few times. The chain couples TRBV19 to TRBJ2-7; the D gene is possibly TRBD2 (6 bases). The CDR3 consists of 13 residues. V was cut by 4 bases and J by 1 base, with 8 bases left in between. Germline V gene sequence: CDR1 LNHDA, CDR2 SQIVND (reference sequence). CDR3 protein: CASSRGESYEQYF. For the CDR3, the DNA is TGTGCCAGTAGTAGGGGGGAGTCCTACGAGCAGTACTTC.

This clonotype was detected a few times. The chain carries TRBV28 and TRBJ1-6; 9 bases line up with TRBD1. V lost 6 bases, J lost 0 bases, and 9 bases stayed unmatched. The CDR3 is 18 residues long. Germline-derived CDR1 and CDR2 are MDHEN and SYDVKM. The CDR3, as DNA: TGTGCCAGCAGGGAGGGACAGGGCTTGAGCTCCTATAATTCACCCCTCCACTTT. This translates into CASREGQGLSSYNSPLHF.

The V call is TRBV9, the J call TRBJ2-1; D gene unclear. V was shortened by 0 bases and J by 8 bases, with 6 bases between the two germline ends. The CDR3 extends over 12 amino acids. The V gene's germline CDR1 is SGDLS and CDR2 YYNGEE. CDR3 DNA sequence: TGTGCCAGCAGCGTAGAAATAGATGAGCAGTTCTTC. This codes for CASSVEIDEQFF.

This clonotype was recorded many times. CDR3 region: CASSSPEKLAEAFF. For the CDR3, the DNA is TGCGCCAGCAGCTCCCCCGAAAAATTGGCTGAAGCTTTCTTT. The chain is built from TRBV5-1 and TRBJ1-1; D call uncertain. The CDR3 sequence is 14 residues long. The V gene lost 3 bases and the J gene lost 6 bases, with 15 bases spanning the gap. Germline lookup yields CDR1 SGHRS and CDR2 YFSETQ. The whole variable domain, remainder taken from reference TRBV5-1 and TRBJ1-1, is KAGVTQTPRYLIKTRGQQVTLSCSPISGHRSVSWYQQTPGQGLQFLFEYFSETQRNKGNFPGRFSGRQFSNSRSEMNVSTLELGDSALYLCASSSPEKLAEAFFGQGTRLTVV.

As regards this clonotype: The junction shows a germline mismatch at one end, possibly a read error. This chain uses TRBV20-1 with TRBJ2-1; TRBD2 matches 10 bases. Germline CDR1 is DFQATT and CDR2 is SNEGSKA (reference sequence). The CDR3 totals 17 residues. The DNA for the CDR3 is TGCTGTGCTGGCGGCCGGTCTAGCGGGAGCTCCTACAATGAGCAGTTCTTC. Its protein product is CCAGGRSSGSSYNEQFF.

In its sample, this clonotype was seen many times. One end of the junction is discordant with germline, which a read error may explain. This chain joins TRBV5-1 and TRBJ2-1, with TRBD2 matching 8 bases. The CDR3 is 15 residues long. Germline CDR1 SGHRS, CDR2 YFSETQ. The CDR3 DNA sequence: TGTGCCAGCAGTTCCGGGACTAGTTCGTACAATGAGCAGTTCTTC. Its protein is CASSSGTSSYNEQFF.

This clonotype was recorded a few times. V is TRBV5-1 and J is TRBJ2-7, with D maybe TRBD2 (5 bases). The germline gives CDR1 SGHRS, CDR2 YFSETQ. This CDR3 comprises 14 residues. Deletions cut 1 base from V and 5 bases from J, with 13 bases between. The CDR3 DNA follows: TGCGCCAGCAGCTTGAGTGGGAGAGGCGACGAGCAGTACTTC. Its protein product is CASSLSGRGDEQYF.

The sample holds a few counts of this clonotype. The J gene is TRBJ2-7, the V gene TRBV5-1; unclear D gene. The CDR3 sequence is 15 residues long. CDR1 and CDR2 from the germline V gene are SGHRS and YFSETQ. V was pared by 4 bases and J by 2 bases, with 16 bases between. The CDR3 is CASSKTGLEAYEQYF. CDR3 coding DNA: TGCGCCAGCAGCAAGACCGGTTTGGAAGCCTACGAGCAGTACTTC.

The sample holds many counts of this clonotype. V and J are TRBV5-1 and TRBJ2-1; D remains ambiguous. Germline-derived CDR1 and CDR2 are SGHRS and YFSETQ. V was shortened by 0 bases and J by 10 bases, with 11 bases between the two germline ends. This CDR3 has 13 amino acids. This CDR3 is CASSLALSDEQFF. In nucleotides, the CDR3 is TGCGCCAGCAGCTTGGCCTTAAGCGACGAGCAGTTCTTC.

This clonotype was counted a few times. This chain links TRBV5-1 with TRBJ2-1, with D uncertain. This CDR3 contains 17 residues. V lost 6 bases and J 0 bases, leaving 19 bases between the germline ends. Germline assignment: CDR1 SGHRS and CDR2 YFSETQ. The CDR3: CASIRTLTASSYNEQFF. For the CDR3, the DNA is TGCGCCAGCATCCGCACCCTAACAGCTAGCTCCTACAATGAGCAGTTCTTC. Full variable domain (rest looked up from reference TRBV5-1 and TRBJ2-1): KAGVTQTPRYLIKTRGQQVTLSCSPISGHRSVSWYQQTPGQGLQFLFEYFSETQRNKGNFPGRFSGRQFSNSRSEMNVSTLELGDSALYLCASIRTLTASSYNEQFFGPGTRLTVL.

The CDR3 coding sequence is TGTGCCAGCAGCTTAGAAACCCTAGCGGGAGTATATAATGAGCAGTTCTTC. Its translation is CASSLETLAGVYNEQFF. The chain employs TRBV7-6 and TRBJ2-1; 10 nucleotides match TRBD2. V lost 1 base to trimming and J lost 7 bases; unmatched junction nucleotides: 10. In germline, CDR1 is SGHVS, CDR2 FNYEAQ. This CDR3 is built from 17 residues. The full variable domain, rest sourced from reference TRBV7-6 and TRBJ2-1, is GAGVSQSPRYKVTKRGQDVALRCDPISGHVSLYWYRQALGQGPEFLTYFNYEAQQDKSGLPNDRFSAERPEGSISTLTIQRTEQRDSAMYRCASSLETLAGVYNEQFFGPGTRLTVL.

The chain is built from TRBV10-3 and TRBJ2-7; D not certain. There are 15 residues in the CDR3. Germline CDR1 reads ENHRY; CDR2 reads SYGVKD. The V gene lost 1 base and the J gene lost 3 bases, with 13 bases spanning the gap. CDR3: CAISELGEPLYEQYF. In nucleotides, the CDR3 is TGTGCCATCAGTGAGTTAGGAGAACCCCTCTACGAGCAGTACTTC.

The V call is TRBV18, the J call TRBJ1-2, with TRBD1 matching over 12 bases. The CDR3 has 15 residues. Germline CDR1 and CDR2: KGHSH and LQKENI. V gave up 3 bases and J gave up 3 bases; unmatched junction bases: 2. DNA for the CDR3: TGTGCCAGCTCACCGGGACAGGGGGCTTACTATGGCTACACCTTC. It codes for CASSPGQGAYYGYTF.